These 2 T cell receptor beta chains share one sample of origin, sequenced in a study of T cell repertoires in cytomegalovirus infection (dated by TCRdb to about 2019). The sample's treatment or condition label is to be understood as: in vitro stimulation with specific CMV peptide epitopes to enrich CMV-specific T cells. Their cognate antigens are unknown. Sequenced on an Illumina HiSeq 1500. TCRdb reworked the public reads: Q25 trimming with fastp, MiXCR clone assembly, productive beta chains retained. Each CDR3 protein gets just one entry, which takes the most common genes and DNA from the rows behind it. Here the sample has 200,000 to 250,000 distinct CDR3 sequences; about 39% occur a single time. The ten largest clones take up more than 50% of the sample. The sample consisted of CD8+ T cells from cultured PBMCs, taken from culture after CMV antigen stimulation. The receptors shown here come from a human donor in good health (CMV status not recorded). Some clones in this sample may be carry-over from other donors' samples.

This clonotype was observed once. The chain has TRBV20-1 and TRBJ1-5; D call uncertain. Germline-derived CDR1 and CDR2 are DFQATT and SNEGSKA (reference sequence). The CDR3 is made up of 14 amino acids. V lost 4 bases to trimming and J lost 0 bases, with 10 bases between them. The CDR3 DNA reads TGCAGTGCTACCGGGCCCGGTAGCAATCAGCCCCAGCATTTT. Protein product: CSATGPGSNQPQHF.

V usage is TRBV7-3 and J usage is TRBJ1-2, with 7 nucleotides matching TRBD1. CDR3 size: 14 residues. CDR1 is SGHTA, CDR2 FQGTGA, per germline. V lost 0 bases to trimming and J lost 6 bases; unmatched junction nucleotides: 4. Written as DNA, the CDR3 is TGTGCCAGCAGCTTAACAGGGGGCGCGAATGGCTACACCTTC. It encodes CASSLTGGANGYTF.